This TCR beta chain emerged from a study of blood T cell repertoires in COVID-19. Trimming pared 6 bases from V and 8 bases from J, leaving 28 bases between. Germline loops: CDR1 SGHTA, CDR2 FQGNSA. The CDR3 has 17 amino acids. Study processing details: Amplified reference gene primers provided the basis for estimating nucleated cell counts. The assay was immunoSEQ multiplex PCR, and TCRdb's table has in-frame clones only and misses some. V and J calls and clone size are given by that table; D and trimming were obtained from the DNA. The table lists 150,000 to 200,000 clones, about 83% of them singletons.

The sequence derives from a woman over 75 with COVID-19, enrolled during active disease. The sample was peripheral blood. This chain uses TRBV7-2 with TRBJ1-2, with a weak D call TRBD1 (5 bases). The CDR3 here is CASRRSSGTDETRGYTF. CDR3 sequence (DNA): TGTGCCAGCAGACGTTCCTCCGGGACTGATGAAACGAGGGGCTACACCTTC.